These 8 T cell receptor beta chains came from one sample sequenced in a study of T-cell memory formation after mild COVID-19. TCRdb re-called the 5' RACE reads through MiXCR, storing one row per CDR3 protein. In the table there are 300,000 to 400,000 distinct CDR3 sequences, approximately 14% of which are singletons. Material for sequencing was PBMCs or a T cell subset sorted from them (not recorded which). Receptors were obtained from a man aged 18-30 years who had mild COVID-19 (a few samples of this study predate the infection). Cell type and time point are not known.

Only a few counts were recorded for this clonotype. The chain recombines TRBV18 with TRBJ1-1; D call uncertain. The CDR3 extends over 15 amino acids. Trimming shortened V by 3 bases and J by 4 bases, and 15 bases separated the two germline ends. From germline, CDR1 is KGHSH and CDR2 LQKENI. In DNA, the CDR3 is TGTGCCAGCTCACCGGGCATGGGAGGAGGCACTGAAGCTTTCTTT. This codes for CASSPGMGGGTEAFF.

In its sample, this clonotype was seen a few times. V and J are TRBV5-1 and TRBJ1-1, with no clear D. V was pared by 0 bases and J by 0 bases, with 12 bases between. Looked up from germline, CDR1 is SGHRS and CDR2 is YFSETQ. The CDR3 contains 16 residues. The CDR3 is CASSLGFFGMNTEAFF. CDR3 sequence (DNA): TGCGCCAGCAGCTTGGGGTTTTTCGGCATGAACACTGAAGCTTTCTTT.

The chain is built from TRBV29-1 and TRBJ2-6, with D perhaps matching TRBD2 (5 bases). CDR3 length: 13 amino acids. V lost 4 bases and J 4 bases, leaving 8 bases between the germline ends. Germline CDR1 is SQVTM and CDR2 is ANQGSEA. This CDR3 is CSVGRPGANVLTF. CDR3 bases: TGCAGCGTTGGGAGGCCCGGGGCCAACGTCCTGACTTTC.

This clonotype was recorded many times. V usage is TRBV7-2 and J usage is TRBJ1-1; 7 bases map to TRBD1. Germline V lookup: CDR1 SGHTA, CDR2 FQGNSA. V shed 7 bases, J shed 1 base, and the junction held 6 bases outside the gene matches. The CDR3 totals 14 residues. The CDR3 loop is CASTMRTGNTEAFF. In nucleotides, the CDR3 is TGTGCCAGCACCATGAGGACAGGGAACACTGAAGCTTTCTTT.

This clonotype was counted between two and nine times. V gene TRBV6-6 combines with J gene TRBJ2-5; D ambiguous. The germline V gene has CDR1 MNHNY and CDR2 SVGAGI (reference sequence). The CDR3 runs 13 residues. Between the trimmed V and J ends, which lost 5 bases and 2 bases, there was a span of 9 bases. DNA for the CDR3: TGTGCCAGCAGTCAGGAGATACAAGAGACCCAGTACTTC. Its translation: CASSQEIQETQYF.

The chain uses TRBV3-1 and TRBJ1-3, with D possibly TRBD1 on 6 matching bases. This CDR3 region has 14 residues. Germline V gene lookup returns CDR1 LGHDT and CDR2 YNNKEL (reference sequence). V was cut by 6 bases and J by 3 bases, with 12 bases left in between. CDR3 loop: CASRQSGDGNTIYF. CDR3 DNA: TGTGCCAGCAGACAATCAGGGGATGGAAACACCATATATTTT.

This clonotype appeared a few times. The V and J genes are TRBV7-6 and TRBJ2-3; D assignment may be TRBD1 or TRBD2 (6 bases each). Per germline, CDR1 SGHVS and CDR2 FNYEAQ. Between the trimmed V and J ends, which lost 6 bases and 1 base, there was a span of 17 bases. The CDR3 has 16 amino acids. The CDR3 protein is CASRGRGGGGTDTQYF. Here the CDR3 DNA reads TGTGCCAGCAGAGGACGTGGGGGCGGGGGCACAGATACGCAGTATTTT. Based on the CDR3 plus reference TRBV7-6 and TRBJ2-3, the full variable domain is GAGVSQSPRYKVTKRGQDVALRCDPISGHVSLYWYRQALGQGPEFLTYFNYEAQQDKSGLPNDRFSAERPEGSISTLTIQRTEQRDSAMYRCASRGRGGGGTDTQYFGPGTRLTVL.

This clonotype was counted many times. The chain employs TRBV7-2 and TRBJ1-2; TRBD1 matches 7 bases. The CDR3 sequence is 13 residues long. Germline CDR1 SGHTA, CDR2 FQGNSA. The V gene end was trimmed by 5 bases and the J gene end by 5 bases; junction bases not matched to a gene: 5. CDR3 coding DNA: TGTGCCAGCAGCCCTGAGGGGGCGTATGGCTACACCTTC. Its protein is CASSPEGAYGYTF.